The 10 T cell receptor beta chains reported below all come from one sample, sequenced in a study of human T cells and chemical hapten exposure. TCRdb itself ran the RACE reads through MiXCR, one entry per CDR3 protein. The sample includes 43,000 or so distinct CDR3 sequences, 3.5% to 4.5% of them seen just once. Noted time point: healthy volunteer bleed at 2 weeks. Unseparated into fractions, whole blood served as the source from which total RNA was extracted. Source material: whole blood. The source of these receptors is a female donor in good health. Some clones in this sample may be carry-over from other donors' samples.

At least ten counts were recorded for this clonotype. This chain links TRBV28 with TRBJ1-1, with a possible D match to TRBD1 (5 bases). Germline assignment: CDR1 MDHEN and CDR2 SYDVKM. Deletions cut 3 bases from V and 3 bases from J, with 17 bases between. The CDR3 covers 16 residues. CDR3 sequence: CASSLDKRGGDTEAFF. The CDR3 coding sequence is TGTGCCAGCAGTTTGGACAAAAGGGGTGGGGACACTGAAGCTTTCTTT. The full variable domain, rest sourced from reference TRBV28 and TRBJ1-1, is DVKVTQSSRYLVKRTGEKVFLECVQDMDHENMFWYRQDPGLGLRLIYFSYDVKMKEKGDIPEGYSVSREKKERFSLILESASTNQTSMYLCASSLDKRGGDTEAFFGQGTRLTVV.

This clonotype was detected only a few times. V gene TRBV4-2 combines with J gene TRBJ2-5; the D is unclear. The CDR3 contains 15 residues. V was clipped by 1 base and J by 1 base, with 10 bases between them. CDR1 and CDR2 from the germline V gene are LGHNA and YNFKEQ. The CDR3 sequence: CASSQAVAAQETQYF. The CDR3 DNA follows: TGTGCCAGCAGCCAAGCCGTCGCGGCCCAAGAGACCCAGTACTTC.

The genes are TRBV20-1 and TRBJ1-4; 10 nucleotides agree with TRBD1. Germline values: CDR1 DFQATT, CDR2 SNEGSKA (reference sequence). The V gene end was trimmed by 6 bases and the J gene end by 0 bases; junction bases not matched to a gene: 10. There are 17 residues in the CDR3. CDR3 region: CSASRDRGIATNEKLFF. CDR3 bases: TGCAGTGCAAGCCGGGACAGGGGAATAGCAACTAATGAAAAACTGTTTTTT.

By share, this clonotype counts as medium-sized. The chain has TRBV20-1 and TRBJ1-6; TRBD1 agrees at 11 bases. Germline V CDR1 and CDR2: DFQATT, SNEGSKA (reference sequence). Trimming took 6 bases from V and 10 from J; bases not matched to a gene: 8. This CDR3 spans 14 amino acids. As DNA, the CDR3 is TGCAGTGCCCCGGGACAGGGGGATTGGTCACCCCTCCACTTT. This sequence encodes CSAPGQGDWSPLHF.

This clonotype has ten or more counts. V is TRBV20-1 and J is TRBJ2-2; 8 bases are a match to TRBD2. The CDR3 sequence is 16 residues long. The V and J ends lost 1 base and 4 bases, in that order; junction bases with no gene match: 8. The V gene's germline CDR1 is DFQATT and CDR2 SNEGSKA (reference sequence). As DNA, the CDR3 is TGCAGTGCTAGAGCCGGGACTAGTTTTGTCACCGGGGAGCTGTTTTTT. Its protein product is CSARAGTSFVTGELFF.

This clonotype was counted many times. The CDR3 DNA reads as TGTGCCAGCAGATCTCATCCTACAGATACGCAGTATTTT. Translation: CASRSHPTDTQYF. The rearrangement joins TRBV19 to TRBJ2-3; no clear D. Germline CDR1 and CDR2: LNHDA and SQIVND (reference sequence). The length of the CDR3 is 13 residues. V was trimmed by 9 bases and J by 3 bases, leaving 13 bases between them. Supplemented by reference TRBV19 and TRBJ2-3, the full variable domain reads DGGITQSPKYLFRKEGQNVTLSCEQNLNHDAMYWYRQDPGQGLRLIYYSQIVNDFQKGDIAEGYSVSREKKESFPLTVTSAQKNPTAFYLCASRSHPTDTQYFGPGTRLTVL.

The sample holds many counts of this clonotype. This chain joins TRBV29-1 and TRBJ2-7, with a tentative D call TRBD2 (6 bases). CDR1 SQVTM and CDR2 ANQGSEA come from the germline V gene. The CDR3 totals 13 residues. V was trimmed by 4 bases and J by 0 bases, leaving 10 bases between them. CDR3 amino acids: CSVVQDYSYEQYF. Here the CDR3 DNA reads TGCAGCGTTGTACAGGACTACTCCTACGAGCAGTACTTC.

This clonotype showed up many times. The chain uses TRBV9 and TRBJ2-3; 9 bases agree with TRBD2. The J segment lost 3 bases and the V segment lost 4 bases, leaving 9 bases of the junction unmatched. The germline CDR1 and CDR2 sequences are SGDLS and YYNGEE. The CDR3 runs to 16 residues. Here the CDR3 DNA reads TGTGCCAGCAGCACACGGCGGGGGGGCCTGACAGATACGCAGTATTTT. It is translated as CASSTRRGGLTDTQYF.

Turning to this clonotype: This may be a read error: a much more frequent sequence differs by one nucleotide. The conserved phenylalanine or tryptophan is not found at the CDR3 terminus, so this likely reflects a read error. The rearrangement joins TRBV7-2 to TRBJ2-7, with D possibly TRBD2 on 6 matching bases. Germline V gives CDR1 SGHTA, CDR2 FQGNSA. This CDR3 spans 14 amino acids. Trimming stripped 0 bases from V and 5 bases from J, with 11 bases between. CDR3 sequence: CASSLAPGGNEQYI. The CDR3 DNA follows: TGTGCCAGCAGCTTAGCGCCTGGAGGGAACGAGCAGTACATC.

This clonotype showed up many times. The V call is TRBV7-2, the J call TRBJ1-3, with D perhaps TRBD1 (6 bases). This CDR3 spans 13 amino acids. From germline, CDR1 is SGHTA and CDR2 FQGNSA. Between the trimmed V and J ends, which lost 3 bases and 8 bases, there was a span of 11 bases. The CDR3 spells CASSLQGIHTIYF. The CDR3 nucleotides are TGTGCCAGCAGCTTGCAGGGGATACACACCATATATTTT.